This T cell receptor (beta chain) was profiled in a study of T cells after yellow fever vaccination. Study-level results: Clonotype sharing between CD4 and CD8 compartments was small.

Germline loops: CDR1 MNHEY, CDR2 SVGAGI. V shed 2 bases and J shed 3 bases, with 11 bases lying between them. The CDR3 contains 16 residues. TCRdb recomputed calls from the 5' RACE reads with MiXCR, one row per CDR3 protein. This sample has a few hundred thousand distinct CDR3 sequences, with roughly 7.5% found just once. This clonotype was counted a few times. Its antigen is unidentified. The rearrangement links TRBV6-5 to TRBJ1-6; D is uncertain. The input for sequencing was PBMCs, taken approximately 47 days after the first yellow fever vaccination. The clonotype comes from a man younger than 35 who received the YFV17D yellow fever vaccine. CDR3 residues: CASSYRVGFYNSPLHF. CDR3 DNA sequence: TGTGCCAGCAGTTACCGCGTGGGATTCTATAATTCACCCCTCCACTTT.